A single sample gave rise to the 24 T cell receptor beta chains below, sequenced in a study of T-cell reconstitution after alpha-beta-depleted transplantation in children listed by TCRdb under 2016. Preparation of the library involved PCR. The listed sequencing device is Illumina HiSeq 2500. To normalize quantification of the TCRbeta repertoire, the TCR libraries were built with molecular barcoding that relied on unique molecular identifiers. TCRdb redid the processing of the public reads, applying fastp at Q25 and MiXCR, and retained in-frame beta chains. Rows merge per CDR3 protein into single entries with the most common DNA and genes. The sample data list approximately 640,000 distinct CDR3 sequences, and about 15% of these were observed just once. The ten largest clones take up approximately 1% of the sample. This specimen consisted of PBMCs from the stem cell graft donor, obtained from the stem cell graft. The receptors were sampled from a human donor who donated a stem cell graft to a child with acute myeloid leukemia.

This clonotype appeared many times. This chain uses TRBV29-1 with TRBJ1-1, with unresolved D. V lost 5 bases and J 6 bases, leaving 13 bases between the germline ends. Germline CDR1 is SQVTM and CDR2 is ANQGSEA. This CDR3 has 12 residues. As DNA, the CDR3 is TGCAGCGTTCCCGGCGAGAATGCTGAAGCTTTCTTT. This encodes CSVPGENAEAFF.

This clonotype showed up many times. The rearrangement links TRBV10-3 to TRBJ2-3; 9 bases agree with TRBD2. The junction had 7 bases not matched to a gene; V was cut back by 7 bases and J by 2 bases. Germline V gene lookup returns CDR1 ENHRY and CDR2 SYGVKD. The CDR3 is 15 amino acids. The CDR3 sequence is CAIKGSGGPTDTQYF. CDR3 DNA sequence: TGTGCCATCAAGGGTAGCGGGGGACCCACAGATACGCAGTATTTT.

This rearrangement joins TRBV13 to TRBJ2-3; 9 positions match TRBD1. The CDR3 runs 18 residues. From germline, CDR1 is PRHDT and CDR2 FYEKMQ (reference sequence). Unmatched junction bases numbered 15, after V lost 5 bases and J lost 3 bases. In DNA form, the CDR3 reads TGTGCCAGCAGCCGACAGGGGGGCGCGAAACAAGGGACAGATACGCAGTATTTT. Protein sequence: CASSRQGGAKQGTDTQYF.

This clonotype has a handful of counts. As DNA, the CDR3 is TGTGCCAGCAGTTTTACGGGTGGGGCCAACGTCCTGACTTTC. Translation gives CASSFTGGANVLTF. The chain combines TRBV12-3 or TRBV12-4 with TRBJ2-6; D ambiguous. The CDR3 consists of 14 residues. With 3 bases removed from V and 3 bases from J, the gap between germline ends came to 6 bases.

This clonotype occurred a few times. The chain recombines TRBV7-6 with TRBJ2-3; TRBD2 matches at 8 bases. Germline assignment: CDR1 SGHVS and CDR2 FNYEAQ. The trim removed 6 bases at V and 3 bases at J, leaving 8 bases unmatched. The CDR3 has 15 amino acids. The CDR3 region has the DNA TGTGCCAGCAGTTACGGGGGGGGCAGTACAGATACGCAGTATTTT. Protein: CASSYGGGSTDTQYF.

This clonotype showed up just a few times. The chain has TRBV20-1 and TRBJ2-3, with D unclear. The V end lost 5 bases, the J end lost 0 bases, and 9 bases lay between the germline ends. There are 13 residues in the CDR3. Germline lookup yields CDR1 DFQATT and CDR2 SNEGSKA (reference sequence). The DNA for the CDR3 is TGCAGTGCTCGAGCTGAGAGCACAGATACGCAGTATTTT. Protein product: CSARAESTDTQYF.

This clonotype was found a few times. The chain couples TRBV12-3 or TRBV12-4 to TRBJ1-3; D may be TRBD1 (6 bases). This CDR3 is built from 15 residues. Trimming stripped 3 bases from V and 0 bases from J, with 9 bases between. DNA for the CDR3: TGTGCCAGCAGTTTTTGGGGGCCCTCTGGAAACACCATATATTTT. Translating gives CASSFWGPSGNTIYF.

This clonotype was observed at least ten times. This chain connects TRBV4-2 to TRBJ1-5; 7 nucleotides line up with TRBD1. Germline-derived CDR1 and CDR2 are LGHNA and YNFKEQ. CDR3 length equals 14 residues. The V gene end was trimmed by 4 bases and the J gene end by 4 bases; junction bases not matched to a gene: 4. The CDR3 nucleotides read TGTGCCAGCAGCCCGACAGGGACTAATCAGCCCCAGCATTTT. Its translation: CASSPTGTNQPQHF.

This clonotype was picked up many times. V usage is TRBV7-9 and J usage is TRBJ2-7, with a tentative D call TRBD2 (6 bases). Germline CDR1 is SEHNR and CDR2 is FQNEAQ (reference sequence). The germline V and J ends were trimmed by 0 bases and 2 bases, with 11 bases remaining between them. This CDR3 is 15 amino acids long. For the CDR3, the DNA is TGTGCCAGCAGCTTAGCTGGGGGGTTCACCTACGAGCAGTACTTC. Translating it yields CASSLAGGFTYEQYF.

This clonotype was counted at least ten times. The J gene is TRBJ2-7, the V gene TRBV12-3 or TRBV12-4; D is ambiguous. CDR3 length: 14 residues. Trimming left V 7 bases short and J 1 base short, with 14 bases between. The CDR3 is CASTNRTDSYEQYF. The DNA for the CDR3 is TGTGCCAGCACCAATCGGACCGATTCCTACGAGCAGTACTTC.

To note about this clonotype: This may stem from a read error, because a much larger clone lies one nucleotide away. This sequence joins TRBV20-1 and TRBJ1-3; D is ambiguous. V shed 3 bases and J shed 0 bases, with 12 bases lying between them. There are 15 residues in the CDR3. Per germline, CDR1 DFQATT and CDR2 SNEGSKA (reference sequence). Written as DNA, the CDR3 is TGCAGTGCTAGCTGGCAGGTTGACTCTGGAAACACCATATATTTT. It is translated as CSASWQVDSGNTIYF.

This clonotype has only a few counts. The chain couples TRBV29-1 to TRBJ1-5, with TRBD1 as a possible D gene (5 bases). The CDR3 consists of 14 residues. With 6 bases removed from V and 2 bases from J, the gap between germline ends came to 14 bases. Germline CDR1 and CDR2: SQVTM and ANQGSEA. The chain's CDR3 is CSVTGGVGNQPQHF. CDR3 DNA: TGCAGCGTAACAGGAGGGGTAGGCAATCAGCCCCAGCATTTT.

The CDR3 DNA follows: TGTGCCAGCAGCACCCAGGAGGGGGTGGGGGAAGAGACCCAGTACTTC. Residues: CASSTQEGVGEETQYF. The rearrangement joins TRBV6-2 or TRBV6-3 to TRBJ2-5; D tentatively reads TRBD1 or TRBD2 (6 bases each). Germline CDR1 reads MNHEY; CDR2 reads SVGEGT. Trimming pared 6 bases from V and 3 bases from J, leaving 20 bases between. This CDR3 is built from 16 residues.

This clonotype was counted ten times or more. The chain combines TRBV5-6 with TRBJ2-7; possibly TRBD1 for D (6 bases). The CDR3 consists of 17 residues. V was pared by 3 bases and J by 4 bases, with 23 bases between. Germline V gives CDR1 SGHDT, CDR2 YYEEEE. CDR3 DNA: TGTGCCAGCAGCTCAATTAATCCTCCGGGACACTTGTACGAGCAGTACGTC. This encodes CASSSINPPGHLYEQYV.

This clonotype was picked up many times. The chain employs TRBV20-1 and TRBJ1-1; D not certain. V was shortened by 0 bases and J by 1 base, with 12 bases between the two germline ends. The CDR3 extends over 15 amino acids. From germline, CDR1 is DFQATT and CDR2 SNEGSKA (reference sequence). The CDR3 reads CSARDHEGSNTEAFF. The CDR3 region has the DNA TGCAGTGCTAGAGATCACGAAGGGTCGAACACTGAAGCTTTCTTT.

This clonotype was found a few times. V is TRBV29-1 and J is TRBJ1-5; the D is unclear. Trimming stripped 3 bases from V and 4 bases from J, with 10 bases between. Germline CDR1 reads SQVTM; CDR2 reads ANQGSEA. The CDR3 has 13 amino acids. The CDR3 sequence is CSVDEQPNQPQHF. The CDR3, as DNA: TGCAGCGTTGACGAACAGCCAAATCAGCCCCAGCATTTT.

V and J are TRBV28 and TRBJ1-2; 7 bases are a match to TRBD1. CDR1 MDHEN and CDR2 SYDVKM come from the germline V gene. The CDR3 runs 15 residues. Losses at the gene ends were 4 bases for V and 4 bases for J; bases not matched to a gene: 9. Here the CDR3 DNA reads TGTGCCAGCAGTTCCGACAGGGCGGGGAGCTATGGCTACACCTTC. This encodes CASSSDRAGSYGYTF.

This clonotype has at least ten counts. This rearrangement joins TRBV20-1 to TRBJ2-7, with 9 bases that match TRBD1. V shed 1 base, J shed 6 bases, and the junction held 7 bases outside the gene matches. CDR1 and CDR2 from the germline V gene are DFQATT and SNEGSKA (reference sequence). This CDR3 has 14 amino acids. For the CDR3, the DNA is TGCAGTGCTAGAGCGGGACAGGGATCGAGCGAGCAGTACTTC. This codes for CSARAGQGSSEQYF.

This clonotype was seen more than once but under ten times. This chain uses TRBV24-1 with TRBJ2-5; D unresolved. The germline V gene has CDR1 KGHDR and CDR2 SFDVKD. V was pared by 7 bases and J by 2 bases, with 13 bases between. This CDR3 has 14 amino acids. The CDR3: CATSQTREQETQYF. The DNA for the CDR3 is TGTGCCACCAGCCAAACCCGTGAGCAAGAGACCCAGTACTTC.

The rearrangement uses TRBV6-2 or TRBV6-3 and TRBJ1-6, with D perhaps TRBD1 (5 bases). With 0 bases removed from V and 10 bases from J, the gap between germline ends came to 10 bases. Per the germline V gene, CDR1 is MNHEY and CDR2 is SVGEGT. The CDR3 totals 14 residues. This CDR3 reads CASSYSNGGSPLHF. The CDR3 region has the DNA TGTGCCAGCAGTTACTCCAACGGGGGGTCACCCCTCCACTTT.

This clonotype was found a few times. The chain links TRBV7-9 to TRBJ2-7; no firm D call. The CDR3 is 13 residues long. Germline values: CDR1 SEHNR, CDR2 FQNEAQ (reference sequence). Trimming stripped 1 base from V and 2 bases from J, with 6 bases between. Here the CDR3 reads CASSLGSAYEQYF. As DNA, the CDR3 is TGTGCCAGCAGCTTAGGGTCAGCCTACGAGCAGTACTTC.

Many counts were recorded for this clonotype. The chain recombines TRBV10-3 with TRBJ2-1; the D gene is possibly TRBD2 (5 bases). The CDR3 loop spans 14 amino acids. The V gene's germline CDR1 is ENHRY and CDR2 SYGVKD. V shed 3 bases and J shed 0 bases, with 6 bases lying between them. CDR3 bases: TGTGCCATCAGTGAAGGGAGCTCCTACAATGAGCAGTTCTTC. It codes for CAISEGSSYNEQFF.

In this sample, this clonotype turned up many times. This sequence joins TRBV20-1 and TRBJ1-1; unclear D gene. V shed 5 bases and J shed 11 bases, with 12 bases lying between them. CDR1 is DFQATT, CDR2 SNEGSKA, per germline (reference sequence). This CDR3 contains 10 residues. The DNA of the CDR3 is TGCAGTGCTTTTGGGGTTGCGGCTTTCTTT. This codes for CSAFGVAAFF.

This clonotype was counted only a few times. The rearrangement uses TRBV7-2 and TRBJ2-7; D may be TRBD1 (7 bases). CDR1 SGHTA and CDR2 FQGNSA come from the germline V gene. The CDR3 contains 15 residues. Trimming pared 6 bases from V and 3 bases from J, leaving 18 bases between. The CDR3 coding sequence is TGTGCCAGCAGTCAATTTCAGGGGGGCAACTACGAGCAGTACTTC. As protein: CASSQFQGGNYEQYF.